This is a list of T cell receptor beta chains from one sample in a study of T cells in narcolepsy. Data came from immunoSEQ multiplex PCR; TCRdb stores just in-frame clones and leaves some out. The repertoire holds 25,000 to 35,000 clones, with 60% to 85% as singletons. Sequenced material: memory (CD45RA-) CD4+ T cells from blood. All receptors come from a human donor in good health. Each CDR3 is given with its conserved first and last residue. The D gene is left open where the match is weak. Rows give clone size only sometimes, using once, few, many, or a class for an expanded clone.

V	size	D	J	CDR3	DNA
TRBV7-8	-	-	TRBJ1-5	CASSFQSNQPQHF	TGTGCCAGCAGCTTTCAGAGCAATCAGCCCCAGCATTTT
TRBV5-1	-	-	TRBJ2-1	CASSYTGTPDASSYNEQFF	TGCGCCAGCAGCTACACCGGGACACCGGACGCCAGCTCCTACAATGAGCAGTTCTTC
TRBV6-6	-	-	TRBJ2-7	CASSYFGGSYEQYF	TGTGCCAGCAGTTACTTCGGGGGCTCCTACGAGCAGTACTTC
TRBV7-7	-	TRBD2	TRBJ2-1	CASSSGTGGGSYNEQFF	TGTGCTAGCAGCTCGGGGACGGGAGGAGGATCCTACAATGAGCAGTTCTTC
TRBV10-2	-	TRBD2	TRBJ2-1	CASSPGGGTNEQFF	TGCGCCAGCAGCCCGGGGGGAGGTACCAATGAGCAGTTCTTC
TRBV5-1	-	TRBD2	TRBJ2-1	CASNRGRGIAGGPGAYNEQFF	TGCGCCAGCAACCGTGGACGGGGAATAGCGGGAGGGCCAGGGGCCTACAATGAGCAGTTCTTC
TRBV6-6	once	-	TRBJ1-1	CASRNLLGGVGTEAFF	TGTGCCAGCCGTAACCTTTTGGGGGGCGTTGGCACTGAAGCTTTCTTT
TRBV6-4	few	-	TRBJ1-2	CASSDTIKGRGYGYTF	TGTGCCAGCAGTGACACCATAAAGGGTCGAGGCTATGGCTACACCTTC
TRBV6-5	-	TRBD1	TRBJ1-1	CASRAGQGKTEAFF	TGTGCCAGCAGGGCGGGACAGGGGAAGACTGAAGCTTTCTTT
TRBV5-1	-	TRBD2	TRBJ2-7	CASSLGSGTYEQYF	TGCGCCAGCAGCTTGGGTAGCGGGACCTACGAGCAGTACTTC
TRBV28	-	TRBD2	TRBJ2-1	CASSSPSGRVGNEQFF	TGTGCCAGCAGTTCCCCTAGCGGGAGGGTAGGCAATGAGCAGTTCTTC
TRBV5-1	few	TRBD2	TRBJ2-5	CASSSGGAGETQYF	TGCGCCAGCAGCAGCGGGGGGGCTGGTGAGACCCAGTACTTC
TRBV23-1	-	-	TRBJ2-1	CASSPRDGTRSYNEQFF	TGCGCCAGCAGTCCCCGGGACGGGACGCGCTCCTACAATGAGCAGTTCTTC
TRBV5-1	-	-	TRBJ1-6	CASSLERRGALSSYNSPLHF	TGCGCCAGCAGCTTGGAGAGGCGGGGGGCGTTAAGCTCCTATAATTCACCCCTCCACTTT
TRBV2	-	TRBD1	TRBJ1-2	CASSEGTAGGFYGYTF	TGTGCCAGCAGTGAGGGCACGGCAGGGGGCTTCTATGGCTACACCTTC
TRBV10-3	-	TRBD1	TRBJ2-7	CAISAGQPGSYEQYF	TGTGCCATCAGTGCGGGACAGCCGGGTTCCTACGAGCAGTACTTC
TRBV7-3	once	-	TRBJ1-6	CASSLGSTTPLHF	TGTGCCAGCAGCTTAGGCAGCACTACACCCCTCCACTTT
TRBV19	-	TRBD1	TRBJ1-2	CASSLSSGQGRYTF	TGTGCCAGTAGCCTCAGCTCGGGACAGGGGCGCTACACCTTC
TRBV7-8	-	-	TRBJ2-3	CASSLGTGSTDTQYF	TGTGCCAGCAGCTTAGGCACAGGGAGTACAGATACGCAGTATTTT
TRBV19	-	-	TRBJ1-6	CASSIGGQDALPLHF	TGTGCCAGTAGTATAGGCGGCCAGGACGCATTACCCCTCCACTTT
TRBV11-2	-	TRBD1	TRBJ2-5	CASSNRQGRRKPQETQYF	TGTGCCAGCAGTAACCGACAGGGGCGACGAAAACCCCAAGAGACCCAGTACTTC
TRBV4-2	-	TRBD1	TRBJ1-4	CASSRTQGANEKLFF	TGTGCCAGCAGCCGAACCCAGGGGGCGAATGAAAAACTGTTTTTT
TRBV7-9	once	-	TRBJ2-7	CASRQENAIYEQYF	TGTGCCAGCAGACAGGAAAATGCCATCTACGAGCAGTACTTC
TRBV28	-	TRBD1	TRBJ1-1	CASPPRTGALRTEAFF	TGTGCCAGCCCCCCGCGGACAGGGGCCTTGAGGACTGAAGCTTTCTTT
TRBV28	-	TRBD2	TRBJ2-3	CASIGGTTDTQYF	TGTGCCAGCATCGGGGGGACCACAGATACGCAGTATTTT